These 18 T cell receptor beta chains were all obtained from the same sample, sequenced in a study of blood T cell repertoires in COVID-19. Sequencing was performed with immunoSEQ multiplex PCR; in TCRdb, only in-frame clones are kept and a portion is missing. This sample has some 150,000 clones; 75% to 90% occur once, and the top ten carry about 15%. Sequenced: peripheral blood. The receptors were sampled from a woman in her thirties or forties with acute or convalescent COVID-19.

About this clone itself: Other nucleotide sequences in the sample specify the same CDR3. The rearrangement uses TRBV27 and TRBJ2-7; a possible D gene is TRBD2 (5 bases). Germline assignment: CDR1 MNHEY and CDR2 SMNVEV (reference sequence). CDR3 length: 14 residues. Deletions cut 0 bases from V and 2 bases from J, with 8 bases between. The CDR3 region is CASSLSPGTYEQYF. For the CDR3, the DNA is TGTGCCAGCAGTTTATCCCCGGGGACCTACGAGCAGTACTTC.

The chain recombines TRBV24-1 with TRBJ2-3; possibly TRBD1 for D (5 bases). The CDR3 contains 16 residues. The germline CDR1 and CDR2 sequences are KGHDR and SFDVKD. Trimming removed 3 bases from V and 0 bases from J, with 12 bases in between. The CDR3 protein is CATSDPRQTSTDTQYF. CDR3 in DNA: TGTGCCACCAGTGATCCACGACAGACTAGCACAGATACGCAGTATTTT.

The gene calls are TRBV11-3 and TRBJ1-6; D not certain. V shed 0 bases and J shed 10 bases, with 19 bases lying between them. The CDR3 sequence is 17 residues long. CDR1 and CDR2 from the germline V gene are SGHNT and YENEEA. The CDR3 bases are TGTGCCAGCAGCTTAGATCTCCCTTTAGGAGTTGGATCACCCCTCCACTTT. This codes for CASSLDLPLGVGSPLHF.

The chain employs TRBV19 and TRBJ2-1, with D maybe TRBD2 (7 bases). This CDR3 comprises 15 residues. Trimming stripped 9 bases from V and 0 bases from J, with 15 bases between. Looked up from germline, CDR1 is LNHDA and CDR2 is SQIVND (reference sequence). Written as DNA, the CDR3 is TGTGCCAGCAGAGGGGGGGAGAGCTCCTACAATGAGCAGTTCTTC. It specifies CASRGGESSYNEQFF.

The CDR3: CASSLDTGPGAQHF. The CDR3 nucleotides are TGTGCCAGCAGCTTAGATACAGGGCCCGGGGCCCAGCATTTT. The V gene is TRBV7-2, the J gene TRBJ1-5; maybe TRBD1 (6 bases). This CDR3 has 14 residues. Trimming shortened V by 1 base and J by 11 bases, and 15 bases separated the two germline ends. Per germline, CDR1 SGHTA and CDR2 FQGNSA.

The rearrangement links TRBV11-2 to TRBJ2-1, with 8 bases that match TRBD1. The germline V gene encodes CDR1 SGHAT and CDR2 FQNNGV. The trim removed 4 bases at V and 4 bases at J, leaving 3 bases unmatched. This CDR3 is built from 14 residues. The CDR3 DNA reads as TGTGCCAGCAGCTGGACAGGGAGTTACAATGAGCAGTTCTTC. Its protein is CASSWTGSYNEQFF.

This clone came up once. The genes are TRBV7-2 and TRBJ2-7; 7 bases align to TRBD1. Trimming removed 5 bases from V and 6 bases from J; junction bases left unmatched: 4. This CDR3 has 12 residues. CDR1 and CDR2 (germline): SGHTA, FQGNSA. The CDR3 loop reads CASSRPGGEQYF. The CDR3 nucleotides read TGTGCCAGCAGCCGACCAGGGGGCGAGCAGTACTTC.

The J gene is TRBJ2-1, the V gene TRBV4-1; no firm D call. V was pared by 1 base and J by 10 bases, with 11 bases between. From germline, CDR1 is MGHRA and CDR2 YSYEKL. The CDR3 has 13 residues. The CDR3: CASSQVGAQEQFF. CDR3 nucleotides: TGCGCCAGCAGCCAAGTAGGAGCGCAGGAGCAGTTCTTC.

This chain joins TRBV10-1 and TRBJ1-2; the D gene is possibly TRBD1 (5 bases). This CDR3 has 20 residues. Trimming left V 7 bases short and J 8 bases short, with 38 bases between. The V gene's germline CDR1 is WNHNN and CDR2 SYGVQD (reference sequence). CDR3 nucleotide sequence: TGCGCCAGCACCAAATCCAGGACCGGGACTCTTCACAAACAGGCCTACGGCTACACCTTC. This encodes CASTKSRTGTLHKQAYGYTF.

This clone turned up a few times. The chain recombines TRBV3-1 (or the pseudogene TRBV3-2) with TRBJ1-1; D gene ambiguous. This CDR3 is built from 11 residues. In germline, CDR1 is LGHDT, CDR2 YNNKEL (reference sequence). The V end was cut by 2 bases, the J end by 8 bases, with 6 bases between. CDR3 sequence reads: CASSQPGEAFF. The CDR3 region has the DNA TGTGCCAGCAGCCAACCCGGGGAAGCTTTCTTT.

The chain has TRBV29-1 and TRBJ1-2, with 10 bases lining up with TRBD1. The CDR3 covers 12 residues. Germline V lookup: CDR1 SQVTM, CDR2 ANQGSEA. V was pared by 7 bases and J by 6 bases, with 5 bases of the junction left unmatched. CDR3 in DNA: TGCAGCGCCGTGACAGGGGGCCATGGCTACACCTTC. Translation: CSAVTGGHGYTF.

The chain couples TRBV28 to TRBJ2-2; a weak D match, TRBD1 (5 bases). The CDR3 extends over 18 amino acids. Looked up from germline, CDR1 is MDHEN and CDR2 is SYDVKM. Deletions cut 0 bases from V and 2 bases from J, with 16 bases between. CDR3 amino acids: CASSLWERQPTNTGELFF. In DNA, the CDR3 is TGTGCCAGCAGTTTATGGGAACGACAGCCAACCAACACCGGGGAGCTGTTTTTT.

This chain joins TRBV15 and TRBJ2-7, with a weak D call TRBD2 (5 bases). Deletions cut 3 bases from V and 2 bases from J, with 8 bases between. This CDR3 region has 13 residues. CDR1 is LNHNV and CDR2 is YYDKDF in the germline V gene (reference sequence). CDR3 coding DNA: TGTGCCACCAGCAGGGACTTGACCTACGAGCAGTACTTC. The encoded protein is CATSRDLTYEQYF. The full variable domain, rest sourced from reference TRBV15 and TRBJ2-7, is DAMVIQNPRYQVTQFGKPVTLSCSQTLNHNVMYWYQQKSSQAPKLLFHYYDKDFNNEADTPDNFQSRRPNTSFCFLDIRSPGLGDTAMYLCATSRDLTYEQYFGPGTRLTVT.

In its sample, this clone was seen a few times. The CDR3 DNA reads as TGTGCCAGCAACTTCGACAGGAGCTCCTACGAGCAGTACTTC. This gives the protein CASNFDRSSYEQYF. The rearrangement uses TRBV2 and TRBJ2-7, with D possibly matching TRBD1 (6 bases). Germline CDR1 is SNHLY and CDR2 is FYNNEI. This CDR3 is built from 14 residues. V was cut by 7 bases and J by 0 bases, with 13 bases left in between.

The rearrangement joins TRBV5-1 to TRBJ2-3, with a tentative D call TRBD2 (6 bases). The V end was cut by 0 bases, the J end by 4 bases, with 12 bases between. Germline CDR1 is SGHRS and CDR2 is YFSETQ. The CDR3 is 15 residues long. The CDR3 bases are TGCGCCAGCAGCTTGGCCGGAGGGCCCTCAGATACGCAGTATTTT. This encodes CASSLAGGPSDTQYF.

The rearrangement uses TRBV27 and TRBJ2-5; D might be TRBD1 (5 bases). V lost 2 bases and J lost 0, with 7 bases in between. This CDR3 has 14 amino acids. Germline loops: CDR1 MNHEY, CDR2 SMNVEV (reference sequence). DNA for the CDR3: TGTGCCAGCAGTTTAGGGGCCTACCAAGAGACCCAGTACTTC. Its translation: CASSLGAYQETQYF.

The chain carries TRBV9 and TRBJ2-1; TRBD2 aligns across 9 bases. The germline V gene encodes CDR1 SGDLS and CDR2 YYNGEE. The CDR3 totals 15 residues. Trimming took 3 bases from V and 9 from J; bases not matched to a gene: 10. CDR3 DNA sequence: TGTGCCAGCAGCGACCCACAGCGGGGGGCGGGTGAGCAGTTCTTC. Its protein product is CASSDPQRGAGEQFF.

The rearrangement uses TRBV18 and TRBJ1-2; D might be TRBD1 (5 bases). V was cut by 3 bases and J by 7 bases, with 18 bases left in between. The CDR3 totals 15 residues. Germline V lookup: CDR1 KGHSH, CDR2 LQKENI. The CDR3 DNA follows: TGTGCCAGCTCACCGGGGCCGGGAGCTACGGGTGGCTACACCTTC. Its protein is CASSPGPGATGGYTF. The full variable domain, with the rest looked up from reference TRBV18 and TRBJ1-2, is NAGVMQNPRHLVRRRGQEARLRCSPMKGHSHVYWYRQLPEEGLKFMVYLQKENIIDESGMPKERFSAEFPKEGPSILRIQQVVRGDSAAYFCASSPGPGATGGYTFGSGTRLTVV.